This is a list of T cell receptor beta chains from one sample in a study of cytomegalovirus exposure and HLA in healthy donors. Repertoires were generated with immunoSEQ multiplex PCR, while TCRdb's copy carries only in-frame clones and drops some. The sample contains 150,000 to 200,000 clones, approximately 62% of which appear only once. The sample taken for sequencing was PBMCs. The receptors come from a man between 50 and 59 years old in good health and CMV-seronegative. Both conserved end residues are part of each CDR3. D genes are given only for firm matches. Rows may omit the clone size; those that give it use once, few, many or a size class.

TRBD1	TRBV15	TRBJ2-3	few	CATSSRQGSMDTQYF	TGTGCCACCAGCTCCCGACAGGGTTCGATGGATACGCAGTATTTT
TRBD1	TRBV7-2	TRBJ1-5	-	CASSSLSGTGGNQPQHF	TGTGCCAGCAGCTCATTATCCGGGACAGGGGGCAATCAGCCCCAGCATTTT
-	TRBV6-1	TRBJ1-4	few	CASSTHREANEKLFF	TGTGCCAGCAGTACCCACAGGGAAGCTAATGAAAAACTGTTTTTT
TRBD2	TRBV28	TRBJ2-1	few	CASSFREGVALPGNEQFF	TGTGCCAGCAGTTTTCGGGAGGGGGTAGCCCTTCCGGGCAATGAGCAGTTCTTC
-	TRBV5-1	TRBJ2-4	-	CASSLEGTSKNIQYF	TGCGCCAGCAGCTTGGAAGGGACAAGCAAAAACATTCAGTACTTC
-	TRBV11-2	TRBJ2-3	-	CASSLVTASTDTQYF	TGTGCCAGCAGCTTAGTTACTGCTAGCACAGATACGCAGTATTTT
-	TRBV7-2	TRBJ2-2	few	CASSPNAVFTGELFF	TGTGCCAGCAGCCCCAATGCAGTATTCACCGGGGAGCTGTTTTTT
-	TRBV9	TRBJ1-2	-	CASSVGGGTYGYTF	TGTGCCAGCAGCGTAGGGGGCGGGACCTATGGCTACACCTTC
TRBD2	TRBV10-3	TRBJ2-3	-	CAISPGLAGGHGTDTQYF	TGTGCCATTAGTCCTGGACTAGCGGGGGGGCATGGCACAGATACGCAGTATTTT
TRBD1	TRBV4-1	TRBJ1-2	few	CASSQVGLRGDYGYTF	TGCGCCAGCAGCCAAGTTGGCCTCAGGGGGGACTATGGCTACACCTTC
TRBD1	TRBV6-5	TRBJ1-2	-	CASSSPGQFYGYTF	TGTGCCAGCAGTTCCCCGGGACAGTTCTATGGCTACACCTTC
TRBD1	TRBV7-9	TRBJ2-7	-	CSSSLGGQGLEYF	TGTTCCAGCAGCTTAGGGGGACAGGGATTGGAGTACTTC
-	TRBV28	TRBJ1-5	-	CASSPPDQPQHF	TGTGCCAGCAGCCCTCCCGATCAGCCCCAGCATTTT
TRBD1	TRBV11-1	TRBJ2-7	-	CASSFSRQGLDEQYF	TGTGCCAGCAGTTTTTCCCGACAGGGTCTGGACGAGCAGTACTTC
-	TRBV5-1	TRBJ2-7	-	CASSRPGPYQGEQYF	TGCGCCAGCAGTCGTCCTGGGCCTTACCAGGGGGAGCAGTACTTC
-	TRBV6-5	TRBJ1-6	-	CATWLRDNSPLHF	TGTGCCACTTGGCTCAGGGATAATTCACCCCTCCACTTT
TRBD1	TRBV19	TRBJ2-7	once	CASSPGQWASEQYF	TGTGCCAGTAGTCCGGGACAGTGGGCTAGCGAGCAGTACTTC
TRBD1	TRBV4-1	TRBJ2-7	-	CASSHLTGEPYEQYF	TGCGCCAGCAGCCACTTGACAGGGGAGCCCTACGAGCAGTACTTC
TRBD1	TRBV12-5	TRBJ2-1	few	CASGLDDRGIYNEQFF	TGTGCTAGTGGTTTGGATGACAGGGGGATATACAATGAGCAGTTCTTC
-	TRBV11-2	TRBJ2-7	-	CASSSPTQGIYEQYF	TGTGCCAGCAGCTCCCCGACACAGGGAATCTACGAGCAGTACTTC
-	TRBV11-3	TRBJ2-3	few	CASSLKGGVSTDTQYF	TGTGCCAGCAGCTTAAAAGGCGGGGTGAGCACAGATACGCAGTATTTT
TRBD1	TRBV10-3	TRBJ1-1	-	CAISESTGQGRGEYTEAFF	TGTGCCATCAGTGAGTCTACCGGACAGGGGAGAGGGGAGTACACTGAAGCTTTCTTT
TRBD1	TRBV19	TRBJ1-2	-	CASSIDPPGGLNYGYTF	TGTGCCAGTAGTATAGATCCCCCAGGGGGTTTGAACTATGGCTACACCTTC
TRBD2	TRBV6-1	TRBJ2-5	-	CASRETGTKTAAETQYF	TGTGCCAGCAGGGAAACCGGGACTAAAACCGCGGCAGAGACCCAGTACTTC
-	TRBV7-3	TRBJ2-7	-	CASSLSPRVSSYEQYF	TGTGCCAGCAGCTTAAGCCCCAGGGTATCTTCCTACGAGCAGTACTTC
TRBD2	TRBV5-8	TRBJ2-3	-	CASSLGLAEGTDTQYF	TGTGCCAGCAGCTTGGGCCTAGCGGAGGGCACAGATACGCAGTATTTT